This TCR beta chain was sequenced in a study of blood T cell repertoires in COVID-19. The overall study: Italy, Spain and the United States were the sources of the convalescent and acute COVID-19 samples. T cells, B-cell-depleted T cells, or PBMCs provided the cDNA or gDNA that served as material.

The assay was immunoSEQ multiplex PCR, and TCRdb's table has in-frame clones only and misses some. The table shows 120,000 to 150,000 clones, with around four fifths occurring only once. The clonotype originates from an elderly woman with acute or convalescent COVID-19. Specimen: peripheral blood.

CDR3 region: CASKRTPYTDDQQYF. The CDR3 coding sequence is TGTGCCAGCAAGAGGACACCCTATACGGACGACCAGCAGTATTTT. This chain links TRBV6-5 with TRBJ2-3; D might be TRBD1 (5 bases). Germline V CDR1 and CDR2: MNHEY, SVGAGI. CDR3 length equals 15 residues. The ends were cut back, 7 bases at V and 11 bases at J, with 25 bases in the middle.